These 7 T cell receptor beta chains originate from one sample sequenced in a study of human T cells and chemical hapten exposure (TCRdb year 2021). Interpreted using the paper, the time point label stands for: pre-sensitization, week 0. This specimen's treatment or condition label, interpreted: therapeutic diphenylcyclopropenone sensitization with weekly scalp DPC. The receptor library was made with RACE. Sequencing relied on a NextSeq 500. The public reads were run again by TCRdb, first through fastp at Q25 and then through MiXCR, and only productive beta chains were kept. Each CDR3 protein appears once, grouped with its most common genes and DNA. Within this sample are approximately 400,000 distinct CDR3 sequences, with around 5.5% of them counted one time only. The ten largest clones add up to roughly 2.6% of the sample. The sequenced sample was whole blood, obtained in connection with sensitization to the hapten diphenylcyclopropenone (DPC). The receptors were sampled from a woman aged 50 to 60 with alopecia areata. Some clones in this sample may be carry-over from other donors' samples.

The genes are TRBV7-2 and TRBJ2-7, with 11 positions matching TRBD1. V dropped 1 base and J dropped 4; count of bases not matched to a gene: 3. This CDR3 region has 15 residues. Germline values: CDR1 SGHTA, CDR2 FQGNSA. The CDR3 DNA reads as TGTGCCAGCAGCTTAGTGGGACAGGGGGGATACGAGCAGTACTTC. It translates to CASSLVGQGGYEQYF. The full variable domain, in which reference TRBV7-2 and TRBJ2-7 provide the parts outside the CDR3, is GAGVSQSPSNKVTEKGKDVELRCDPISGHTALYWYRQSLGQGLEFLIYFQGNSAPDKSGLPSDRFSAERTGGSVSTLTIQRTQQEDSAVYLCASSLVGQGGYEQYFGPGTRLTVT.

V and J are TRBV9 and TRBJ2-3, with 8 bases fitting TRBD1. Trimming at V came to 1 base and at J to 3 bases, leaving 4 bases not matched to a gene. The germline gives CDR1 SGDLS, CDR2 YYNGEE. The CDR3 has 15 residues. The CDR3 nucleotides read TGTGCCAGCAGCGTAACGAACAGGGGGACAGATACGCAGTATTTT. This sequence encodes CASSVTNRGTDTQYF.

At least ten counts were recorded for this clonotype. This chain uses TRBV27 with TRBJ1-5; D possibly corresponds to TRBD1 (5 bases). This CDR3 has 13 residues. Per germline, CDR1 MNHEY and CDR2 SMNVEV (reference sequence). Trimming cost V 2 bases and J 8 bases, with 10 bases left between them. Here the CDR3 DNA reads TGTGCCAGCAGTTTAATGGGGGGGGAGCCCCAGCATTTT. Its protein is CASSLMGGEPQHF.

This clonotype was recorded many times. The V call is TRBV2, the J call TRBJ2-3; the D is unclear. The germline gives CDR1 SNHLY, CDR2 FYNNEI. The CDR3 length is 14 residues. Trimming took off 0 bases at V and 3 bases at J, with 7 bases between the two ends. The CDR3 nucleotides are TGTGCCAGCAGTGAAGCCCGGGTTACAGATACGCAGTATTTT. This translates into CASSEARVTDTQYF.

The chain is built from TRBV11-2 and TRBJ2-1; D uncertain. This CDR3 has 12 residues. CDR1 is SGHAT and CDR2 is FQNNGV in the germline V gene. With 3 bases removed from V and 9 bases from J, the gap between germline ends came to 9 bases. The CDR3 DNA sequence: TGTGCCAGCAGCTTGAGAGCGAGTGAGCAGTTCTTC. It codes for CASSLRASEQFF.

This clonotype was seen at least ten times. The chain joins TRBV7-6 to TRBJ2-1; D is ambiguous. Germline V CDR1 and CDR2: SGHVS, FNYEAQ. There are 11 residues in the CDR3. V was pared by 5 bases and J by 7 bases, with 6 bases between. CDR3 nucleotides: TGTGCCAGCAGCACGGGTAATGAGCAGTTCTTC. It codes for CASSTGNEQFF.

This clonotype was observed many times. This chain uses TRBV10-3 with TRBJ2-7; the D gene is possibly TRBD1 (6 bases). V lost 7 bases and J lost 4, with 17 bases in between. This CDR3 is 14 amino acids long. CDR1 is ENHRY, CDR2 SYGVKD, per germline. CDR3 amino acids: CAITEAQGRYEQYF. The CDR3 nucleotides are TGTGCCATCACCGAAGCACAGGGCCGGTACGAGCAGTACTTC.